This T cell receptor beta chain appears in the sequencing data of a study of Graves' ophthalmopathy and Graves' hyperthyroidism. V was pared by 6 bases and J by 7 bases, with 10 bases of the junction left unmatched. The V gene's germline CDR1 is MDHEN and CDR2 SYDVKM. The CDR3 covers 14 residues. Other autoimmune diseases, uncontrolled infections, pregnancy or lactation led to the exclusion of patients. The table lists this clonotype with a few counts. Amplification of the TCR beta CDR3 regions used RNA transcripts (as template). HTBI primers served in a first-round RT-PCR, which a second-round multiplex PCR followed. MiXCR was run by TCRdb on the multiplex PCR reads, yielding one entry per CDR3 protein. The table records 350,000 or so distinct CDR3 sequences, 17% of them present only once.

Sequencing input: peripheral blood. This TCR was sampled from an adult man with Graves' ophthalmopathy. The V call is TRBV28, the J call TRBJ2-7, with 9 bases aligning to TRBD2. The CDR3 sequence is CASSPGASGVEQYF. The CDR3 DNA reads TGTGCCAGCAGCCCCGGGGCTAGCGGGGTTGAGCAGTACTTC.